These T cell receptor beta chains were read from a single sample in a study of blood T cell repertoires in COVID-19. Profiling relied on immunoSEQ multiplex PCR, and the TCRdb table lists in-frame clones only, not all of them. The sample contains under 250,000 clones, about 90% of which appear only once. The specimen sequenced was peripheral blood. The receptors shown here come from a man in his thirties or forties with acute or convalescent COVID-19. CDR3s leave out the opening cysteine and the closing phenylalanine or tryptophan. Each record gives: J gene, V gene, CDR3 protein.

>TRBJ1-1|TRBV28
ASSWGVGNTEAF
>TRBJ2-2|TRBV5-4
ASSLSLTGELF
>TRBJ2-5|TRBV9
ASSFGLAEKGKTQY
>TRBJ1-1|TRBV5-4
ASSYPGTANTEAF
>TRBJ1-4|TRBV5-1
ASSLAGQGSEKLF
>TRBJ1-6|TRBV5-4
ASSFWQGDSPLH
>TRBJ2-1|TRBV10-2
ASRLHMTGGQF
>TRBJ1-5|TRBV7-8
ASSSYRVGNGQPQH
>TRBJ1-1|TRBV2
ASVGGRGANTEAF
>TRBJ2-7|TRBV3-1/TRBV3-2
ASSQVSSGSSYEQY
>TRBJ2-7|TRBV6-2/TRBV6-3
ASSYNPLGTHTYEQY
>TRBJ1-5|TRBV2
ASSEGYQPQH
>TRBJ1-1|TRBV6-5
ASSYSHRGSTEAF
>TRBJ2-1|TRBV29-1
SVEDPTPLEYEQF
>TRBJ1-6|TRBV6-1
ASSEAGGGNSPLH
>TRBJ2-7|TRBV30
AWSWIAGSYEQY
>TRBJ2-2|TRBV2
ASSAPGTGELF
>TRBJ1-2|TRBV7-2
ASSLEGRAYGYT
>TRBJ2-2|TRBV30
ATPTANTGELF
>TRBJ1-1|TRBV27
ASSYRDSTEAF
>TRBJ2-3|TRBV7-2
ASSLWESTDTQY
>TRBJ2-3|TRBV9
ASSLTPGNTDTQY
>TRBJ1-1|TRBV28
ASSLAGGGAF
>TRBJ1-5|TRBV30
AWSRGSGNQPQH
>TRBJ1-1|TRBV7-9
ASSNPGTGGTEAF
>TRBJ2-7|TRBV6-5
ASSKRTGDGYEQY